The clone carrying this T cell receptor beta chain was counted a few times. The data were taken from a study of Graves' ophthalmopathy and Graves' hyperthyroidism. As the template, RNA transcripts were used to amplify TCR beta CDR3 regions. Second-round multiplex PCR came after first-round RT-PCR with HTBI primers. TCRdb recomputed calls from the multiplex PCR reads with MiXCR, one row per CDR3 protein. This table holds about 700,000 distinct CDR3 sequences, 40% found once. PBMCs were isolated from a roughly 10 ml sample of fresh peripheral blood. Looked up from germline, CDR1 is SGHDT and CDR2 is YYEEEE. The CDR3 runs to 12 residues. V shed 0 bases and J shed 4 bases, with 4 bases lying between them.

V usage is TRBV5-6 and J usage is TRBJ1-1; D gene uncertain. Material: peripheral blood. The TCR sequence derives from an adult man with Graves' ophthalmopathy. The CDR3 nucleotides read TGTGCCAGCAGCTTGGAGTTCACTGAAGCTTTCTTT. It codes for CASSLEFTEAFF.